This T cell receptor (beta chain) was recovered during a study of blood T cells in healthy people across ages (dated by TCRdb to 2013 to 2016). For the wider study: In model experiments, template switching captured about one uniquely barcoded TCR beta cDNA molecule for every two T cells. To track age-related changes in TCR beta repertoire diversity, the study relied on deep sequencing normalized with unique cDNA molecular identifiers. Donors were grouped into four age groups: young (average approximately 15 years), middle-aged (roughly 38), aged (62) and long-lived (approximately 82). To avoid experimental bias, donors of different ages were distributed randomly across sequencing lanes. For two donors (one aged 18 to 30 and one aged 80 or older), the study analyzed two additional independent replicas of 1 million unique cDNA reads from the same blood draw.

Many counts were recorded for this clonotype. This clone's antigen is unknown. The sample holds no much larger clone one base away, and base qualities are not on file. Library preparation was by 5' RACE. Sequencing took place on an Illumina HiSeq 2500. A second roughly 7 to 11 cycle PCR used a sample-barcoded 5' primer and a J-beta primer mix. Each TCR beta cDNA molecule received a unique molecular identifier from a template-switch 5' adaptor carrying 12 random nucleotides. Each sample yielded at least 2.5 million CDR3-containing paired-end reads. All of the RNA was converted into first-strand cDNA using the Mint cDNA synthesis kit, with a TRBC-specific oligonucleotide serving as the primer. Following uracil-DNA glycosylase treatment, a first 18-cycle PCR with universal primers M1SS and BC2_uni_R was performed on all cDNA. As for how the authors treated the data: For normalization, 1 million high-quality reads were randomly selected from each sample, with every read carrying a distinct molecular identifier. Reads with shared molecular identifiers were discarded instead of being binned into consensus sequences. CDR3 identification, clonotype clustering and error correction used MiTCR with a Q25 quality threshold and the strictest error-elimination algorithm. A nonparametric unseen species model with Euler transformation was used to estimate a lower bound on total TCR beta diversity. TCRdb took the public reads, trimmed them with fastp at Q25, ran MiXCR for clone calling and kept in-frame beta chains. For every CDR3 protein sequence, its rows merge into one entry that carries the most common genes and DNA. For this entry, the V and J calls and clone size follow TCRdb and not the study's own pipeline. The sample table lists around 1.7 million distinct CDR3 sequences, about 28% of them with a count of one. The leading ten clones occupy 7.7% of the sample.

The donors were roughly 40 Caucasian individuals from Russia, aged 6 to 90 years, who were systemically healthy. About 10 milliliters of peripheral blood were collected from each donor into EDTA-treated Vacutainer tubes. Ficoll-Paque density-gradient centrifugation was used to isolate PBMCs, with at least 6.5 million obtained per sample. Trizol reagent was used to extract total RNA from the PBMCs, yielding at least 5.5 micrograms per sample. For every donor, flow cytometry on a PBMC aliquot measured the percentage of naive CD45RAhigh/CD27high T cells. What the research found in general, with its limitations: Observed TCR beta diversity per million T cells fell roughly linearly with age, and a significant reduction was already apparent by age around 39. Compared with the aged group, the long-lived group had more naive CD4+ T cells, fewer expanded clones and increased TCR diversity, a pattern suggesting age selection. Conclusive comparison of naive and antigen-experienced compartments was prevented by the profiling of bulk unsorted PBMCs. Observed TCR beta diversity correlated strongly with the percentage of naive T cells measured by flow cytometry. Donor CMV infection status was unknown, potentially confounding age-related changes in expanded clonotypes. Total diversity estimates from one million sequenced T cells were considered lower bounds and underestimates.

Sequenced input: blood. The TCR was taken from a young woman in good health.

The DNA sequence reads TGCAGTGCTGGACTTCTCGGCTCCTACAATGAGCAGTTCTTC. The encoded protein is CSAGLLGSYNEQFF. Recombination linked TRBV20-1 to TRBJ2-1; the D gene is possibly TRBD2, with 5 bases matching. V gives up 5 bases and J gives up 0 bases, and the segment between their germline ends measures 11 bases. Based on the germline V gene (reference sequence), the CDR1 and CDR2 sequences are DFQATT and SNEGSKA. From its cysteine to its phenylalanine, the CDR3 spans 14 amino acids. The sequence is cut down to CDR3 DNA, 42 bases in frame from base 1.